Following are 16 T cell receptor beta chains from one sample sequenced in a study of regulatory T cells in long-lasting Graves disease. Time point in this sample: persistent/refractory GD, antithyroid drugs over 5 years with positive TRAb. Following extraction of RNA from PBMCs, that RNA was used to make the TCR library. Relying on iRepertoire HTBI primers and Arm-PCR of CDR3 regions, the team built TCR beta libraries. MiXCR, applied by TCRdb to the multiplex PCR reads, yields one record per CDR3 protein. The data show about 660,000 distinct CDR3 sequences, 25% to 35% seen once. This material consisted of peripheral blood mononuclear cells (PBMCs), taken when the disease was refractory, from a patient treated with antithyroid drugs. These receptors came from a female donor with Graves disease.

The V gene is TRBV12-3 or TRBV12-4, the J gene TRBJ1-4; D is perhaps TRBD1 (5 bases). The CDR3 loop spans 12 amino acids. V lost 6 bases and J lost 8, with 10 bases in between. The CDR3: CASRVRDEKLFF. As DNA, the CDR3 is TGTGCCAGCAGAGTAAGGGACGAAAAACTGTTTTTT.

This clonotype occurred a few times. The J gene is TRBJ1-2, the V gene TRBV29-1; D remains unclear. Per germline, CDR1 SQVTM and CDR2 ANQGSEA. Trimming took off 4 bases at V and 4 bases at J, with 13 bases between the two ends. The CDR3 runs 13 residues. The CDR3 sequence: CSVVLASGYGYTF. For the CDR3, the DNA is TGCAGCGTTGTTTTGGCTTCGGGCTATGGCTACACCTTC. The complete variable domain, with remaining parts taken from reference TRBV29-1 and TRBJ1-2, reads SAVISQKPSRDICQRGTSLTIQCQVDSQVTMMFWYRQQPGQSLTLIATANQGSEATYESGFVIDKFPISRPNLTFSTLTVSNMSPEDSSIYLCSVVLASGYGYTFGSGTRLTVV.

The chain has TRBV29-1 and TRBJ1-1; the D is unclear. The CDR3 has 14 amino acids. CDR1 is SQVTM and CDR2 is ANQGSEA in the germline V gene. V shed 5 bases and J shed 1 base, with 14 bases lying between them. Written as DNA, the CDR3 is TGCAGCGTTTCGGCGAAGCTTCGGAACACTGAAGCTTTCTTT. It yields the protein CSVSAKLRNTEAFF.

The V call is TRBV20-1, the J call TRBJ2-7, with a weak D call TRBD1 (5 bases). Germline CDR1 DFQATT, CDR2 SNEGSKA (reference sequence). CDR3 length: 12 residues. The ends were cut back, 8 bases at V and 3 bases at J, with 14 bases in the middle. The CDR3 coding sequence is TGCAGTTTCAGGGTAAGAAGCTACGAGCAGTACTTC. This gives the protein CSFRVRSYEQYF.

This clonotype was seen a handful of times. V is TRBV7-9 and J is TRBJ1-5; D ambiguous. Germline assignment: CDR1 SEHNR and CDR2 FQNEAQ (reference sequence). The ends were cut back, 1 base at V and 8 bases at J, with 6 bases in the middle. This CDR3 spans 12 amino acids. The CDR3 loop reads CASSLDWEPQHF. In nucleotides, the CDR3 is TGTGCCAGCAGCTTAGATTGGGAGCCCCAGCATTTT.

This clonotype was detected a few times. The V and J genes are TRBV27 and TRBJ2-6; a possible D gene is TRBD2 (6 bases). Trimming pared 7 bases from V and 0 bases from J, leaving 19 bases between. Germline CDR1 MNHEY, CDR2 SMNVEV (reference sequence). The CDR3 extends over 18 amino acids. Here the CDR3 reads CASKGPGTPNSGANVLTF. For the CDR3, the DNA is TGTGCCAGCAAGGGACCCGGGACTCCTAACTCTGGGGCCAACGTCCTGACTTTC. The variable domain in full, with the rest retrieved from reference TRBV27 and TRBJ2-6, is EAQVTQNPRYLITVTGKKLTVTCSQNMNHEYMSWYRQDPGLGLRQIYYSMNVEVTDKGDVPEGYKVSRKEKRNFPLILESPSPNQTSLYFCASKGPGTPNSGANVLTFGAGSRLTVL.

The gene calls are TRBV12-3 or TRBV12-4 and TRBJ1-5; TRBD1 aligns across 8 bases. The CDR3 consists of 16 residues. Trimming took 3 bases from V and 3 from J; bases not matched to a gene: 7. The DNA of the CDR3 is TGTGCCAGCAGTTTGGTTAGGACAGGGTTCAATCAGCCCCAGCATTTT. Protein product: CASSLVRTGFNQPQHF.

The chain carries TRBV4-1 and TRBJ2-7, with 9 nucleotides matching TRBD1. This CDR3 spans 16 amino acids. Per germline, CDR1 MGHRA and CDR2 YSYEKL. V lost 1 base and J lost 4; bases outside the gene matches: 8. Written as DNA, the CDR3 is TGCGCCAGCAGCCAAGGACCCACAGGGGGCGCTTACGAGCAGTACTTC. Protein: CASSQGPTGGAYEQYF.

This clonotype turned up a few times. This CDR3 fails to terminate in the conserved phenylalanine or tryptophan, so it likely reflects a read error. V and J are TRBV6-5 and TRBJ2-5, with D hard to call. V gave up 4 bases and J gave up 5 bases, with 14 bases separating them. The CDR3 is 14 residues long. CDR1 and CDR2 (germline): MNHEY, SVGAGI. CDR3 sequence reads: CASSFLLGQETQYY. CDR3 sequence (DNA): TGTGCCAGCAGTTTTCTTCTCGGGCAGGAGACCCAGTACTAC.

This clonotype appeared a few times. The chain joins TRBV30 to TRBJ2-1; D gene ambiguous. The germline V and J ends were trimmed by 2 bases and 7 bases, with 15 bases remaining between them. The CDR3 runs 14 residues. Looked up from germline, CDR1 is GTSNPN and CDR2 is SVGIG (reference sequence). The CDR3 region is CAWSHGHPLNEQFF. DNA for the CDR3: TGTGCCTGGAGTCACGGCCACCCTCTTAATGAGCAGTTCTTC.

As regards this clonotype: This clone may be a read error of a much larger clone one base away. CDR3 protein: CAGSPGGSTEAFF. The CDR3 coding sequence is TGTGCCGGCAGCCCCGGCGGGAGCACTGAAGCTTTCTTT. The chain employs TRBV5-6 and TRBJ1-1, with D unresolved. Germline CDR1 reads SGHDT; CDR2 reads YYEEEE. This CDR3 is 13 amino acids long.

This chain connects TRBV28 to TRBJ2-5; tentatively, D is TRBD1 or TRBD2 (6 bases each). Germline assignment: CDR1 MDHEN and CDR2 SYDVKM. The CDR3 is 11 amino acids. V lost 8 bases, J lost 6 bases, and 10 bases lay in between. CDR3 nucleotide sequence: TGTGCCAGCTGGGGGGCTAAGACCCAGTACTTC. This codes for CASWGAKTQYF.

This clonotype was seen many times. The chain couples TRBV12-3 or TRBV12-4 to TRBJ1-2; TRBD1 matches at 10 bases. The junction had 11 bases not matched to a gene; V was cut back by 6 bases and J by 4 bases. This CDR3 comprises 16 residues. The CDR3 sequence is CASRPNDRGPGYGYTF. CDR3 sequence (DNA): TGTGCCAGCAGGCCGAACGACAGGGGGCCGGGCTATGGCTACACCTTC.

For the CDR3, the DNA is TGTGCCAGCAGTTGGAGAGGCAGTGGGCAAGAGACCCAGTACTTC. This gives the protein CASSWRGSGQETQYF. V gene TRBV27 combines with J gene TRBJ2-5; D remains ambiguous. Germline CDR1 and CDR2: MNHEY and SMNVEV (reference sequence). CDR3 length: 15 amino acids. The V end was cut by 4 bases, the J end by 2 bases, with 14 bases between.

With respect to this clonotype: A clone one base away is much larger, so this may be a read error. CDR3 in DNA: TGTGCCTGGAACAAGGATAGCAATCAGCCCCAGTATTTT. It specifies CAWNKDSNQPQYF. The chain combines TRBV30 with TRBJ1-5; D unresolved. The J call may be in error: the DNA end matches TRBJ2-3 better. Germline CDR1 is GTSNPN and CDR2 is SVGIG (reference sequence). The CDR3 is 13 amino acids.

This clonotype was detected a few times. The chain uses TRBV11-2 and TRBJ2-7; 11 bases line up with TRBD2. The CDR3 covers 17 residues. Unmatched junction bases numbered 11, after V lost 0 bases and J lost 7 bases. Per the germline V gene, CDR1 is SGHAT and CDR2 is FQNNGV. CDR3 amino acids: CASSLDRGVAGGREQYF. CDR3 DNA sequence: TGTGCCAGCAGCTTAGATAGGGGGGTAGCGGGAGGGCGTGAGCAGTACTTC.